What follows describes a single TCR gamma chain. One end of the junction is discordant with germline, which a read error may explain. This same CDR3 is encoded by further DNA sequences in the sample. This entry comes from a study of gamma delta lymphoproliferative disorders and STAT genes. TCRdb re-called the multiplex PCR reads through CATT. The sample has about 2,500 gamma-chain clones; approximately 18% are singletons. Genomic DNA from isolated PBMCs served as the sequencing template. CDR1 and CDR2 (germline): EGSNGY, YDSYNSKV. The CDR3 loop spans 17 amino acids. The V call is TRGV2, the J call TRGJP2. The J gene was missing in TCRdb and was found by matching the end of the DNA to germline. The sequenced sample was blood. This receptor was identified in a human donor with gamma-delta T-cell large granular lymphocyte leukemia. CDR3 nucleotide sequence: TGCGCCACCTGGGACGGGTCTAGAAGCCCTAGTGATTGGATCAAGACGTTT. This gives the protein CATWDGSRSPSDWIKTF.